This T cell receptor (beta chain) is from a study of T cells after yellow fever vaccination. This clonotype was picked up many times. This CDR3 is 14 amino acids long. Germline-derived CDR1 and CDR2 are MRHNA and SNTAGT. V was shortened by 3 bases and J by 4 bases, with 11 bases between the two germline ends. A single record per CDR3 protein comes from TCRdb applying MiXCR to the 5' RACE reads. Of some 250,000 distinct CDR3 sequences in the sample, over 3% are singletons; the top ten hold about 20%. The TCR sequence derives from a man aged 18 to 30 who received the YFV17D yellow fever vaccine. The rearrangement joins TRBV6-4 to TRBJ2-3; a possible D gene is TRBD2 (7 bases). Source: PBMCs, taken 15 days after the yellow fever booster vaccination. CDR3 DNA: TGTGCCAGCAGTGAAGAGGGGGGGCCAGATACGCAGTATTTT. Translation: CASSEEGGPDTQYF.